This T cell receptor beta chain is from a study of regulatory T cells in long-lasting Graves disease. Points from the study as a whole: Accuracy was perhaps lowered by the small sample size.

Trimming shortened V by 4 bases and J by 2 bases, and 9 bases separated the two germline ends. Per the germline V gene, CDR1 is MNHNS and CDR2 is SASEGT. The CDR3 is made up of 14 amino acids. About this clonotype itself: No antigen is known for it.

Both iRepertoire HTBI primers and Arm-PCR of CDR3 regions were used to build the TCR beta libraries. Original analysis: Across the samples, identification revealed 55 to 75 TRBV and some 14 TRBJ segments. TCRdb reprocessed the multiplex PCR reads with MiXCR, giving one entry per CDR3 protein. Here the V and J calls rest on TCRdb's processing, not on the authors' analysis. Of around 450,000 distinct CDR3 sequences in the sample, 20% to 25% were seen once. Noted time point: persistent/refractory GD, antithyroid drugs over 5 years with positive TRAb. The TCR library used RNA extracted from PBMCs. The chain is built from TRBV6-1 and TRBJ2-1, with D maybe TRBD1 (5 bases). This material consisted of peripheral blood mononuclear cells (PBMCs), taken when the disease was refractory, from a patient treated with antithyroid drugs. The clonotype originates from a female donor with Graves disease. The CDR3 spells CASSVAGPYNEQFF. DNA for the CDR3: TGTGCCAGCAGTGTAGCAGGGCCCTACAATGAGCAGTTCTTC.